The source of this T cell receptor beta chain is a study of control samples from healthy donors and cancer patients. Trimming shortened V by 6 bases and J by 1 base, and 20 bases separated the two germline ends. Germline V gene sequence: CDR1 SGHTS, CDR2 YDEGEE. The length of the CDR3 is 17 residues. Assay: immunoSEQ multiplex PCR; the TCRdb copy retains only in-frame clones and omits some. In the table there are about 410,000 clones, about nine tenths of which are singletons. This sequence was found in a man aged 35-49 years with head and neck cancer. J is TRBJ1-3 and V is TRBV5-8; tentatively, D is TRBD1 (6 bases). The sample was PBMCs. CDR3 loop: CASTNRVLRVSGNTIYF. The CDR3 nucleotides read TGTGCCAGCACAAACAGGGTATTAAGAGTATCTGGAAACACCATATATTTT.